This T cell receptor (beta chain) originates from a study of CD8+CD57+ T cells in acquired aplastic anemia. Whole-study results and caveats: Among patients, CD8+CD57+ cells displayed less diversity than the total CD4+ and CD8+ pools did. For CD8+ Simpson's diversity, patients and controls showed no significant difference. The number of CD8+ CDR3 sequences shared by patients and controls was 25 to 35.

Genomic DNA served as template for TCR beta VDJ and CDR3 profiling. TCRdb re-called the reads with MiXCR, one entry per CDR3 protein. This sample has over 15,000 distinct CDR3 sequences, with 30% to 45% found just once. By flow cytometry, patients selected for sequencing had shown an expansion of CD8+CD57+ cells. As an additional measure, CD8+CD57+ effector memory cells were sequenced from 2 of 12 patients. The enrolled patients all had severe acquired aplastic anemia. In the case of this clonotype: The target antigen is unknown.

The CDR3 spans 14 residues. The V and J ends lost 4 bases and 12 bases, in that order; junction bases with no gene match: 11. The chain recombines TRBV12-3 or TRBV12-4 with TRBJ2-3; 9 nucleotides line up with TRBD2. Material for sequencing was CD8+CD57+ T cells sorted from PBMCs. Documented subset: bead-enriched CD8+CD57+ effector memory T cells from SAA patients. The origin of this receptor is a human donor with aplastic anemia. The CDR3 DNA sequence: TGTGCCAGCAGTTACGGCGGGGGGGACGATGCCCAGTATTTT. Translation: CASSYGGGDDAQYF.